The clone carrying this T cell receptor beta chain was recorded many times. Its antigen remains unidentified. A J-beta primer mix and a sample-barcoded 5' primer were used in a second PCR of roughly 6 to 11 cycles. CDR3-containing paired-end reads numbered at least 3 million in each sample. TCRdb redid the calling of the 5' RACE reads with MiXCR, one entry per CDR3 protein. This table has roughly 790,000 distinct CDR3 sequences, 43% appearing once. In germline, CDR1 is MNHEY, CDR2 SMNVEV (reference sequence). Trimming pared 4 bases from V and 7 bases from J, leaving 12 bases between. The CDR3 length is 13 residues. This specimen comes from a study of blood T cells in healthy people across ages. General study findings and limits: Comparison with aged donors showed that long-lived donors had more naive CD4+ cells and higher diversity. There was no known CMV status for donors, so expanded clonotype changes were possibly confounded.

V is TRBV27 and J is TRBJ2-3; no reliable D call. The sequenced sample consisted of blood. The clonotype was recovered from a woman aged 55-70 years in good health. As DNA, the CDR3 is TGTGCCAGCAGTTCGTTTAAGGGAAATACGCAGTATTTT. The encoded protein is CASSSFKGNTQYF.